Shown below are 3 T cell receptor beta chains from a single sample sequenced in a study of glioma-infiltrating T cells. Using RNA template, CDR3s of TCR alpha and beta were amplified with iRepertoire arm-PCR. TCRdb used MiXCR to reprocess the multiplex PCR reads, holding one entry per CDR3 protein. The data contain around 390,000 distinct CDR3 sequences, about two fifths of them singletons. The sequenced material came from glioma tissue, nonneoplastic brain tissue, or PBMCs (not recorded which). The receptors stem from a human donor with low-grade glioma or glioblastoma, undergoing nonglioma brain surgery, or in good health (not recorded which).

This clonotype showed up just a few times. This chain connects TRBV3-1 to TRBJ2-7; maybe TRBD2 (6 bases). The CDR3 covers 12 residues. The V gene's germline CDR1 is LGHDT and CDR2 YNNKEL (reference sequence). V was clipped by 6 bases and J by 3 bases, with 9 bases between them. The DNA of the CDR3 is TGTGCCAGCAGTCCGGACTACTACGAGCAGTACTTC. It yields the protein CASSPDYYEQYF.

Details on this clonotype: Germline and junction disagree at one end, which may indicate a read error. CDR3 amino acids: CASSSLSLTYDEQFF. In DNA form, the CDR3 reads TGTGCCAGCAGCAGTCTCTCCCTAACCTACGATGAGCAGTTCTTC. The chain joins TRBV3-1 to TRBJ2-1, with D unresolved. Per the germline V gene, CDR1 is LGHDT and CDR2 is YNNKEL (reference sequence). This CDR3 is built from 15 residues.

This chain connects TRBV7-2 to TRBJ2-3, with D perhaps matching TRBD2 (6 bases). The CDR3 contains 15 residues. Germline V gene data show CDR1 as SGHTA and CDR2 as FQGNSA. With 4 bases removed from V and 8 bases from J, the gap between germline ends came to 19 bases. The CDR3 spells CASSSADPVGGTQYF. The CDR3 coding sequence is TGTGCCAGCAGCTCAGCCGACCCCGTGGGGGGTACGCAGTATTTT.